These 26 T cell receptor beta chains originate from one sample sequenced in a study of T cells in Graves' hyperthyroidism and ophthalmopathy. TCR beta CDR3 regions were amplified from RNA transcripts. The study used the HTBI primer set for a first-round RT-PCR of the TCR CDR3. MiXCR, run by TCRdb on the multiplex PCR reads, gives a single entry per CDR3 protein. The sample yields about 560,000 distinct CDR3 sequences, 16% seen once. Input material: blood. These receptors were obtained from a woman between 18 and 29 years old with Graves' hyperthyroidism.

As DNA, the CDR3 is TGCAGTGCTAGTAGGGCTGTGGGTACGCAGTATTTT. It translates to CSASRAVGTQYF. The chain has TRBV20-1 and TRBJ2-3; D not resolved. Germline V lookup: CDR1 DFQATT, CDR2 SNEGSKA (reference sequence). Trimming shortened V by 3 bases and J by 8 bases, and 12 bases separated the two germline ends. This CDR3 is built from 12 residues.

The V gene is TRBV15, the J gene TRBJ2-3; D gene ambiguous. This CDR3 is 15 amino acids long. Trimming shortened V by 6 bases and J by 0 bases, and 13 bases separated the two germline ends. Germline CDR1 reads LNHNV; CDR2 reads YYDKDF (reference sequence). CDR3 DNA sequence: TGTGCCACCAGGTTTCTACACCGAAGCACAGATACGCAGTATTTT. Encoded protein: CATRFLHRSTDTQYF.

This clonotype has at least ten counts. The V and J genes are TRBV12-3 or TRBV12-4 and TRBJ2-3; TRBD2 matches at 8 bases. The CDR3 covers 16 residues. With 6 bases clipped from V and 0 bases from J, the junction kept 8 bases outside the gene matches. In DNA form, the CDR3 reads TGTGCCAGCAGCATCGCGGGGGGAACCAGCACAGATACGCAGTATTTT. It is translated as CASSIAGGTSTDTQYF.

J is TRBJ1-1 and V is TRBV5-1; TRBD1 matches 7 bases. The CDR3 sequence is 17 residues long. J gave up 2 bases and V 0 bases, and 10 bases lay outside the gene matches. Germline lookup yields CDR1 SGHRS and CDR2 YFSETQ. DNA for the CDR3: TGCGCCAGCAGCTTGGAGGGGGCGGGCGGGGTAAACACTGAAGCTTTCTTT. Its translation is CASSLEGAGGVNTEAFF.

V usage is TRBV30 and J usage is TRBJ1-5, with D possibly being TRBD1 (5 bases). V was trimmed by 2 bases and J by 3 bases, leaving 14 bases between them. The CDR3 spans 15 residues. Per germline, CDR1 GTSNPN and CDR2 SVGIG (reference sequence). This chain's CDR3 is CAWSMGGRDNQPQHF. The CDR3 DNA sequence: TGTGCCTGGAGTATGGGGGGGAGAGACAATCAGCCCCAGCATTTT. The variable domain in full, completed from reference TRBV30 and TRBJ1-5, reads SQTIHQWPATLVQPVGSPLSLECTVEGTSNPNLYWYRQAAGRGLQLLFYSVGIGQISSEVPQNLSASRPQDRQFILSSKKLLLSDSGFYLCAWSMGGRDNQPQHFGDGTRLSIL.

This clonotype has only a few counts. The chain has TRBV14 and TRBJ2-6; D unclear. Per germline, CDR1 SGHDN and CDR2 FVKESK. Trimming left V 0 bases short and J 2 bases short, with 11 bases between. The CDR3 is 17 amino acids. CDR3 DNA sequence: TGTGCCAGCAGCCAAGATGGTGGGGTACCTGGGGCCAACGTCCTGACTTTC. Translation gives CASSQDGGVPGANVLTF.

This clonotype showed up just a few times. The rearrangement uses TRBV28 and TRBJ1-6; no clear D gene. The CDR3 consists of 12 residues. Germline V CDR1 and CDR2: MDHEN, SYDVKM. Trimming stripped 1 base from V and 8 bases from J, with 3 bases between. The CDR3 DNA follows: TGTGCCAGCAGTTTATCTTATTCACCCCTCCACTTT. It yields the protein CASSLSYSPLHF.

The chain carries TRBV20-1 and TRBJ1-2; tentative D call: TRBD1 (6 bases). CDR3 length equals 14 residues. V was shortened by 2 bases and J by 6 bases, with 16 bases between the two germline ends. In germline, CDR1 is DFQATT, CDR2 SNEGSKA (reference sequence). The CDR3 nucleotides are TGCAGTGCTAGAATCGTCGCGCAGGGGAATGGCTACACCTTC. Its translation: CSARIVAQGNGYTF.

This clonotype was detected ten times or more. V usage is TRBV24-1 and J usage is TRBJ2-3; tentatively, D is TRBD2 (6 bases). The germline gives CDR1 KGHDR, CDR2 SFDVKD. The CDR3 has 16 amino acids. The V and J ends lost 5 bases and 1 base respectively, with 15 bases between them. The CDR3 coding sequence is TGTGCCACCAGTGTTGAGGGCGGGGCGGGCACAGATACGCAGTATTTT. Its protein is CATSVEGGAGTDTQYF.

This clonotype appeared many times. The rearrangement links TRBV3-1 to TRBJ2-1, with 7 nucleotides matching TRBD2. This CDR3 is 16 amino acids long. Germline V gives CDR1 LGHDT, CDR2 YNNKEL (reference sequence). Germline trimming cut 1 base from V and 3 bases from J; bases unmatched to any gene: 6. The CDR3 here is CASSQAGTIIYNEQFF. The CDR3 DNA sequence: TGTGCCAGCAGCCAAGCCGGGACTATAATCTACAATGAGCAGTTCTTC.

The chain recombines TRBV20-1 with TRBJ2-2; no clear D gene. In germline, CDR1 is DFQATT, CDR2 SNEGSKA (reference sequence). This CDR3 has 14 amino acids. Trimming removed 1 base from V and 7 bases from J, with 13 bases in between. Here the CDR3 DNA reads TGCAGTGCTAGAGCCCCGGATCGTCGCGGGGAGCTGTTTTTT. Translating gives CSARAPDRRGELFF.

Many counts were recorded for this clonotype. The chain carries TRBV24-1 and TRBJ1-1; the match to TRBD1 covers 7 bases. V lost 5 bases, J lost 5 bases, and 10 bases stayed unmatched. Per germline, CDR1 KGHDR and CDR2 SFDVKD. The CDR3 is made up of 15 amino acids. CDR3 residues: CATSASRAGGTEAFF. The CDR3 DNA reads TGTGCCACCAGTGCCTCGCGGGCAGGGGGGACTGAAGCTTTCTTT.

A few counts support this clonotype. The CDR3 loop is CAIRDSLNQPQHF. The DNA for the CDR3 is TGTGCCATCCGGGACAGCCTCAATCAGCCCCAGCATTTT. The V call is TRBV10-3, the J call TRBJ1-5; 7 positions agree with TRBD1. This CDR3 region has 13 residues. Losses at the gene ends were 8 bases for V and 3 bases for J; bases not matched to a gene: 4. Germline loops: CDR1 ENHRY, CDR2 SYGVKD.

A note on this clonotype: A single base separates this from a much larger clone, so it may be a read error. Without the conserved terminal phenylalanine or tryptophan, this CDR3 likely stems from a read error. The chain combines TRBV30 with TRBJ2-1, with D perhaps TRBD2 (5 bases). V lost 0 bases to trimming and J lost 10 bases, with 13 bases between them. The CDR3 loop spans 13 amino acids. Germline V CDR1 and CDR2: GTSNPN, SVGIG (reference sequence). The CDR3 nucleotides are TGTGCCTGGAGTGTTGGCTCCCCGGGAGAGCAGTTCCTC. Its protein is CAWSVGSPGEQFL.

The chain recombines TRBV20-1 with TRBJ2-7; tentatively, D is TRBD2 (6 bases). The CDR3 totals 13 residues. V was trimmed by 5 bases and J by 2 bases, leaving 13 bases between them. Germline CDR1 is DFQATT and CDR2 is SNEGSKA (reference sequence). The CDR3 sequence is CSAVSGLTYEQYF. DNA for the CDR3: TGCAGTGCTGTTAGCGGTTTGACCTACGAGCAGTACTTC.

A word on this clonotype: This may come from a read error, since a much larger clone is one base off. The chain combines TRBV28 with TRBJ1-2, with 8 positions matching TRBD1. The CDR3 length is 14 residues. V lost 3 bases, J lost 5 bases, and 5 bases stayed unmatched. CDR1 is MDHEN and CDR2 is SYDVKM in the germline V gene. The DNA for the CDR3 is TGTGCCAGCAGTTTGGACAGGGTCGGGTATGGCTACACCTTC. This codes for CASSLDRVGYGYTF.

Note on this clonotype: A single base separates this from a much larger clone, so it may be a read error. CDR3: CASSPLASGSADTQYF. In DNA, the CDR3 is TGTGCCAGCTCACCACTGGCTAGCGGGAGTGCAGATACGCAGTATTTT. The chain is built from TRBV18 and TRBJ2-3, with TRBD2 matching 10 bases. The V gene's germline CDR1 is KGHSH and CDR2 LQKENI. The junction had 5 bases not matched to a gene; V was cut back by 1 base and J by 4 bases. The CDR3 is 16 residues long.

This clonotype was seen ten or more times. This chain joins TRBV12-3 or TRBV12-4 and TRBJ2-5; 9 bases align to TRBD1. This CDR3 spans 15 amino acids. J was trimmed by 3 bases and V by 6 bases; bases with no gene match: 8. CDR3 loop: CASRITGTGKETQYF. In DNA, the CDR3 is TGTGCCAGCAGGATAACCGGGACAGGGAAAGAGACCCAGTACTTC.

This clonotype was seen ten or more times. The rearrangement joins TRBV20-1 to TRBJ2-7; 10 bases agree with TRBD2. Germline lookup yields CDR1 DFQATT and CDR2 SNEGSKA (reference sequence). J was trimmed by 1 base and V by 4 bases; bases with no gene match: 4. The CDR3 loop spans 14 amino acids. CDR3 bases: TGCAGTGCTACTCCTAGCGGGAGTTCCTACGAGCAGTACTTC. This gives the protein CSATPSGSSYEQYF.

The chain is built from TRBV2 and TRBJ2-7; 7 bases fit TRBD2. Germline V gives CDR1 SNHLY, CDR2 FYNNEI. CDR3 length equals 14 residues. V gave up 1 base and J gave up 3 bases; unmatched junction bases: 3. The CDR3 region is CASSEGDYYYEQYF. For the CDR3, the DNA is TGTGCCAGCAGTGAAGGGGACTACTACTACGAGCAGTACTTC.

The chain couples TRBV15 to TRBJ2-3, with D unclear. This CDR3 has 12 amino acids. Trimming left V 8 bases short and J 5 bases short, with 11 bases between. CDR1 LNHNV and CDR2 YYDKDF come from the germline V gene (reference sequence). The CDR3 is CATGPRKDTQYF. CDR3 bases: TGTGCCACCGGACCAAGGAAAGATACGCAGTATTTT.

This clonotype was detected a few times. The CDR3 DNA is TGTGCCAGCAGCTTAGTCAGCACCCAGGATACGCAGTATTTT. Encoded protein: CASSLVSTQDTQYF. V and J are TRBV7-2 and TRBJ2-3, with D hard to call. V lost 1 base to trimming and J lost 6 bases, with 11 bases between them. The CDR3 is 14 amino acids. Germline V CDR1 and CDR2: SGHTA, FQGNSA.

V and J are TRBV27 and TRBJ2-2; D not certain. The CDR3 sequence is 14 residues long. V was cut by 3 bases and J by 5 bases, with 10 bases left in between. Germline V gene sequence: CDR1 MNHEY, CDR2 SMNVEV (reference sequence). CDR3 protein: CASSLGFWTGELFF. The CDR3 region has the DNA TGTGCCAGCAGTTTGGGGTTTTGGACCGGGGAGCTGTTTTTT.

The genes are TRBV20-1 and TRBJ2-1, with D unresolved. The CDR3 extends over 12 amino acids. V was pared by 1 base and J by 4 bases, with 5 bases between. Germline lookup yields CDR1 DFQATT and CDR2 SNEGSKA (reference sequence). The DNA for the CDR3 is TGCAGTGCTAGAGGCAGATACAATGAGCAGTTCTTC. It translates to CSARGRYNEQFF.

This clonotype was observed at least ten times. The chain uses TRBV12-3 or TRBV12-4 and TRBJ1-1; the match to TRBD1 covers 10 bases. Trimming took 5 bases from V and 0 from J; bases not matched to a gene: 3. The CDR3 sequence is 15 residues long. In DNA, the CDR3 is TGTGCCAGCAGTCAGGGACAGGGGATGAACACTGAAGCTTTCTTT. Amino acids: CASSQGQGMNTEAFF.

This clonotype was observed many times. This rearrangement joins TRBV12-3 or TRBV12-4 to TRBJ1-3; 11 positions agree with TRBD1. This CDR3 comprises 14 residues. J gave up 9 bases and V 1 base, and 2 bases lay outside the gene matches. The CDR3 reads CASSLGGQGGTIYF. In DNA, the CDR3 is TGTGCCAGCAGTTTAGGGGGACAGGGGGGCACCATATATTTT.